In this sample, the clone carrying this T cell receptor beta chain turned up many times. Antigen specificity is unknown. The sample is drawn from a study of T cell repertoires in cytomegalovirus infection. Study observations and caveats: HLA-C-restricted TCR beta clonotypes specific for CMV led the ex vivo response. The study identified carriers of CMV plus the relevant HLA from cumulative public TCR beta family frequency.

V gave up 0 bases and J gave up 4 bases, with 9 bases separating them. CDR1 and CDR2 (germline): MNHEY, SVGAGI. The CDR3 is 15 residues long. One entry per CDR3 protein results from TCRdb running MiXCR on the reads. The sample lists 130,000 or so distinct CDR3 sequences; roughly 6% were seen once. Material: PBMCs. The sequence came from a human donor in good health (CMV status not recorded). Some clones in this sample may be carry-over from other donors' samples. The rearrangement joins TRBV6-5 to TRBJ1-4; D unresolved. The CDR3 DNA is TGTGCCAGCAGTTACTCACGGTGGGGTAATGAAAAACTGTTTTTT. This gives the protein CASSYSRWGNEKLFF.